This T cell receptor beta chain was found in a study of T cell changes during pregnancy in multiple sclerosis. Germline values: CDR1 ENHRY, CDR2 SYGVKD. The CDR3 has 19 amino acids. V was cut by 6 bases and J by 1 base, with 25 bases left in between. Sequencing was performed with immunoSEQ multiplex PCR; in TCRdb, only in-frame clones are kept and a portion is missing. The repertoire holds 26,000 or so clones, with 90% to 95% as singletons. The sequencing used peripheral blood, collected in the first trimester of pregnancy. This chain uses TRBV10-3 with TRBJ1-3, with D perhaps TRBD1 (5 bases). The sequence was collected from a female donor in good health, enrolled as a control in a pregnancy study. The CDR3 DNA sequence: TGTGCCATCAGGACATCGACAGATATCGTCCCCACTTCTGGAAACACCATATATTTT. It is translated as CAIRTSTDIVPTSGNTIYF.